A selection of T cell receptor beta chains follows, all from one sample in a study of CD8+ T cells in alopecia areata. TCRdb's table, derived via immunoSEQ multiplex PCR, lists solely in-frame clones and lacks some. The table has some 190,000 clones, roughly 60% seen once. The sequenced sample was CD4+ T cells sorted from blood, obtained at week 24, from a patient treated with tofacitinib. Receptors originate from a human donor with alopecia areata. Each CDR3 is given with its conserved first and last residue. D genes are given only for firm matches. Expanded clones get a size class; other rows say once, few or many, or leave the size out.

J gene: TRBJ1-1; D gene: TRBD1; clone size: -; V gene: TRBV30; CDR3 DNA: TGTGCCTGGAGGGGACAGGGGCGCCGAGGATCGTCTGAAGCTTTCTTT; CDR3 protein: CAWRGQGRRGSSEAFF
J gene: TRBJ1-6; D gene: TRBD1; clone size: -; V gene: TRBV27; CDR3 DNA: TGTGCCAGCACTCCCAGGACAGGGGAAAGGGGTTCACCCCTCCACTTT; CDR3 protein: CASTPRTGERGSPLHF
J gene: TRBJ1-4; D gene: TRBD1; clone size: medium-sized; V gene: TRBV5-6; CDR3 DNA: TGTGCCAGCAGCTATGGGACAGAAAATGAAAAACTGTTTTTT; CDR3 protein: CASSYGTENEKLFF
J gene: TRBJ2-7; D gene: -; clone size: -; V gene: TRBV5-6; CDR3 DNA: TGTGCCAGCAGCTTGGCCAGGGCCGAGCAGTACTTC; CDR3 protein: CASSLARAEQYF
J gene: TRBJ1-6; D gene: TRBD1; clone size: few; V gene: TRBV2; CDR3 DNA: TGTGCCAGCAGGGGGACAGGGGGAGTCTCACCCCTCCACTTT; CDR3 protein: CASRGTGGVSPLHF
J gene: TRBJ1-2; D gene: -; clone size: -; V gene: TRBV30; CDR3 DNA: TGTGCCTGGAGTGTACAGGACCGCTATGGCTACACCTTC; CDR3 protein: CAWSVQDRYGYTF
J gene: TRBJ1-2; D gene: -; clone size: few; V gene: TRBV7-2; CDR3 DNA: TGTGCCAGCAGCTTAAGTCCCGGACAACCCTATGGCTACACCTTC; CDR3 protein: CASSLSPGQPYGYTF
J gene: TRBJ2-7; D gene: -; clone size: -; V gene: TRBV5-1; CDR3 DNA: TGCGCCAGCAGCTACGGCCGGGGGTCCTACGAGCAGTACTTC; CDR3 protein: CASSYGRGSYEQYF
J gene: TRBJ1-1; D gene: TRBD1; clone size: few; V gene: TRBV30; CDR3 DNA: TGTGCGGGCCAGGGGGATACTGAAGCTTTCTTT; CDR3 protein: CAGQGDTEAFF
J gene: TRBJ2-7; D gene: -; clone size: -; V gene: TRBV7-2; CDR3 DNA: TGTGCCAGCAGCCGAGACTACGAGCAGTACTTC; CDR3 protein: CASSRDYEQYF
J gene: TRBJ1-4; D gene: TRBD1; clone size: -; V gene: TRBV7-2; CDR3 DNA: TGTGCCAGCAGCTTGGGCAGGGGGCGTGAAAAACTGTTTTTT; CDR3 protein: CASSLGRGREKLFF
J gene: TRBJ1-2; D gene: -; clone size: -; V gene: TRBV29-1; CDR3 DNA: TGCAGCGTAGAACAAGGGGGATATGGCTACACCTTC; CDR3 protein: CSVEQGGYGYTF
J gene: TRBJ2-7; D gene: -; clone size: many; V gene: TRBV18; CDR3 DNA: TGTGCCAGCTCACCACCAGGGAGTTACGAGCAGTACTTC; CDR3 protein: CASSPPGSYEQYF
J gene: TRBJ2-3; D gene: -; clone size: few; V gene: TRBV29-1; CDR3 DNA: TGCAGCGTTGCGCCCGACGGAGTAGATACGCAGTATTTT; CDR3 protein: CSVAPDGVDTQYF
J gene: TRBJ1-2; D gene: -; clone size: -; V gene: TRBV30; CDR3 DNA: TGTGCCTCCTTGCCGGGGGGACTCACTAACTATGGCTACACCTTC; CDR3 protein: CASLPGGLTNYGYTF
J gene: TRBJ2-7; D gene: -; clone size: -; V gene: TRBV4-3; CDR3 DNA: TGCGCCAGCAGCCAATCTTTAGGGACTCGAAATCCTACGAAGCAGTACTTC; CDR3 protein: CASSQSLGTRNPTKQYF
J gene: TRBJ2-2; D gene: -; clone size: once; V gene: TRBV27; CDR3 DNA: TGTGCCACGGGCCGGAACACCGGGGAGCTGTTTTTT; CDR3 protein: CATGRNTGELFF
J gene: TRBJ1-1; D gene: -; clone size: few; V gene: TRBV7-9; CDR3 DNA: TGTGCCAGCAGCTATTCACCAGGGCTCGGAGCTTTCTTT; CDR3 protein: CASSYSPGLGAFF
J gene: TRBJ2-7; D gene: -; clone size: -; V gene: TRBV7-2; CDR3 DNA: TGTGCCAGCAGCTTAGATGCAGGGGGAGGCGACGAGCAGTACTTC; CDR3 protein: CASSLDAGGGDEQYF
J gene: TRBJ1-1; D gene: -; clone size: once; V gene: TRBV2; CDR3 DNA: TGTGCCAGCAGTGAAAGGGGTCCGAACACTGAAGCTTTCTTT; CDR3 protein: CASSERGPNTEAFF
J gene: TRBJ2-7; D gene: -; clone size: few; V gene: TRBV7-2; CDR3 DNA: TGTGCCAGCAGCCCTCAAGGAGGGAGGGGGTCCTACGAGCAGTACTTC; CDR3 protein: CASSPQGGRGSYEQYF
J gene: TRBJ1-6; D gene: TRBD1; clone size: once; V gene: TRBV30; CDR3 DNA: TGTGCCTGGAGCTCAGGGGACAGGGAAAATTCACCCCTCCACTTT; CDR3 protein: CAWSSGDRENSPLHF
J gene: TRBJ1-4; D gene: -; clone size: few; V gene: TRBV2; CDR3 DNA: TGTGCCAGCAGTGAAGGGGGGCTTAAGGAAAAACTGTTTTTT; CDR3 protein: CASSEGGLKEKLFF
J gene: TRBJ1-6; D gene: TRBD1; clone size: few; V gene: TRBV4-3; CDR3 DNA: TGCGCCAGCAGCCAAGGTGTCCAGGGGGCTTCACCCCTCCACTTT; CDR3 protein: CASSQGVQGASPLHF
J gene: TRBJ1-2; D gene: -; clone size: -; V gene: TRBV29-1; CDR3 DNA: TGCAGCGCCGATGGACAGTGGGGCTACACCTTC; CDR3 protein: CSADGQWGYTF
J gene: TRBJ2-3; D gene: -; clone size: few; V gene: TRBV5-1; CDR3 DNA: TGCGCCAGCAGCTTTAGGGTTAGCACAGATACGCAGTATTTT; CDR3 protein: CASSFRVSTDTQYF
J gene: TRBJ1-2; D gene: -; clone size: few; V gene: TRBV6-6; CDR3 DNA: TGTGCCAGCAGATCACGAAGTTTTGGCTACACCTTC; CDR3 protein: CASRSRSFGYTF
J gene: TRBJ1-1; D gene: -; clone size: -; V gene: TRBV6-5; CDR3 DNA: TGTGCCAGCAGTTTGAGAGGGGGGGACACTGAAGCTTTCTTT; CDR3 protein: CASSLRGGDTEAFF
J gene: TRBJ1-2; D gene: -; clone size: -; V gene: TRBV30; CDR3 DNA: TGTGCCTGGAGTGTATCTTATAGGCAGGGGCCGATCGGCTACACCTTC; CDR3 protein: CAWSVSYRQGPIGYTF
J gene: TRBJ2-3; D gene: TRBD1; clone size: -; V gene: TRBV6-1; CDR3 DNA: TGTGCCAGCAGTGCCCGGGACAGGGGAATAGATACGCAGTATTTT; CDR3 protein: CASSARDRGIDTQYF
J gene: TRBJ1-1; D gene: TRBD1; clone size: few; V gene: TRBV10-3; CDR3 DNA: TGTGCCGTCAAGTCCCAGGGGGACACTGAAGCTTTCTTT; CDR3 protein: CAVKSQGDTEAFF
J gene: TRBJ2-3; D gene: TRBD1; clone size: -; V gene: TRBV5-1; CDR3 DNA: TGCGCCAGCAGCTTGGGACAGGGGGTTAACACAGATACGCAGTATTTT; CDR3 protein: CASSLGQGVNTDTQYF
J gene: TRBJ2-7; D gene: -; clone size: few; V gene: TRBV4-3; CDR3 DNA: TGCGCCAGCAGCCAAGGGCTCTTAGAGTCCGAGCAGTACTTC; CDR3 protein: CASSQGLLESEQYF
J gene: TRBJ2-6; D gene: -; clone size: -; V gene: TRBV5-1; CDR3 DNA: TGCGCCAGCAGCTTTTTCTCTGGGGCCAACGTCCTGACTTTC; CDR3 protein: CASSFFSGANVLTF
J gene: TRBJ1-2; D gene: -; clone size: few; V gene: TRBV19; CDR3 DNA: TGTGCCAGTAGTTCGACGGGGGAGATAACCTATGGCTACACCTTC; CDR3 protein: CASSSTGEITYGYTF
J gene: TRBJ2-6; D gene: -; clone size: many; V gene: TRBV14; CDR3 DNA: TGTGCCAGCAGCACACTCTCTGGGGCCAACGTCCTGACTTTC; CDR3 protein: CASSTLSGANVLTF
J gene: TRBJ2-1; D gene: -; clone size: -; V gene: TRBV29-1; CDR3 DNA: TGCAGCGTTGACGGGAGCTCCTACAATGAGCAGTTCTTC; CDR3 protein: CSVDGSSYNEQFF
J gene: TRBJ2-1; D gene: TRBD2; clone size: once; V gene: TRBV27; CDR3 DNA: TGTGCCAGCACGCTTCGGGGGGGCCAAAATGAGCAGTTCTTC; CDR3 protein: CASTLRGGQNEQFF
J gene: TRBJ1-1; D gene: TRBD1; clone size: -; V gene: TRBV2; CDR3 DNA: TGTGCCAGCACCCGGACAGGGATTGAAGCTTTCTTT; CDR3 protein: CASTRTGIEAFF
J gene: TRBJ2-1; D gene: -; clone size: -; V gene: TRBV30; CDR3 DNA: TGTGCCTGGCGGACCGAGGGAAGTGAGCAGTTCTTC; CDR3 protein: CAWRTEGSEQFF
J gene: TRBJ2-5; D gene: -; clone size: once; V gene: TRBV27; CDR3 DNA: TGTGCCAGCAGATTACGGGGCAAAGAGACCCAGTACTTC; CDR3 protein: CASRLRGKETQYF
J gene: TRBJ2-1; D gene: -; clone size: -; V gene: TRBV4-3; CDR3 DNA: TGCGCCAGCAGCCAACAGGGTTTCGGTGAGCAGTTCTTC; CDR3 protein: CASSQQGFGEQFF
J gene: TRBJ1-2; D gene: -; clone size: -; V gene: TRBV15; CDR3 DNA: TGTGCCACCAGCCAGGGGCCGTCACCTTATGGCTACACCTTC; CDR3 protein: CATSQGPSPYGYTF
J gene: TRBJ1-2; D gene: -; clone size: once; V gene: TRBV15; CDR3 DNA: TGTGCCACCAGCAGGCGGAACAGTAGGCTCCATGGCTACACCTTC; CDR3 protein: CATSRRNSRLHGYTF
J gene: TRBJ1-2; D gene: TRBD1; clone size: -; V gene: TRBV5-4; CDR3 DNA: TGTGCCAGCAGCTTCAGGGGGATCGATGGCTACACCTTC; CDR3 protein: CASSFRGIDGYTF
J gene: TRBJ2-1; D gene: -; clone size: few; V gene: TRBV30; CDR3 DNA: TGTGCCTGGAGTGGTGCAGGACTCACCTACAATGAGCAGTTCTTC; CDR3 protein: CAWSGAGLTYNEQFF
J gene: TRBJ2-5; D gene: -; clone size: once; V gene: TRBV2; CDR3 DNA: TGTGCCAGCAGTGAAAGGCGAGAGACCCAGTACTTC; CDR3 protein: CASSERRETQYF
J gene: TRBJ1-1; D gene: TRBD1; clone size: -; V gene: TRBV29-1; CDR3 DNA: TGCAGCGTTGCGGACAGGGGATGGGCAAGTAACACTGAAGCTTTCTTT; CDR3 protein: CSVADRGWASNTEAFF
J gene: TRBJ1-2; D gene: TRBD1; clone size: -; V gene: TRBV29-1; CDR3 DNA: TGCAGCGTCGACCCCCTAAAGACAGGGAATTACGATGGCTACACCTTC; CDR3 protein: CSVDPLKTGNYDGYTF